Listed below are T cell receptor beta chains from one sample, sequenced in a study of blood T cell repertoires in COVID-19. Sequencing was performed with immunoSEQ multiplex PCR; in TCRdb, only in-frame clones are kept and a portion is missing. The sample has 150,000 to 200,000 clones; around 84% are singletons. Input material: peripheral blood. The receptor set was obtained from a woman at least 80 years old with acute or convalescent COVID-19. Each CDR3 is given with its conserved first and last residue. Each record gives: J gene, D gene, V gene, CDR3 protein. The D gene is left open where the match is weak.

TRBJ1-4,TRBD1,TRBV19,CASSSSDRGRSYEKLFF
TRBJ2-3,.,TRBV28,CASSLLAGGTDTQYF
TRBJ1-6,.,TRBV9,CASSVGEQPNSPLHF
TRBJ2-3,TRBD2,TRBV5-8,CASSSELAGGLDTQYF
TRBJ2-2,.,TRBV25-1,CASTQTNTGELFF
TRBJ2-2,TRBD2,TRBV2,CASSERREVYTGELFF
TRBJ2-5,.,TRBV9,CASRGPQETQYF
TRBJ2-3,TRBD1,TRBV18,CASSPWDRGPDTQYF
TRBJ2-1,.,TRBV27,CASSPNPEWATDQLYNEQFF
TRBJ2-5,.,TRBV9,CASSVGAGNQETQYF
TRBJ2-7,.,TRBV11-2,CASSRRGNYEQYF
TRBJ1-4,TRBD1,TRBV6-5,CASSPTGANEKLFF
TRBJ2-6,TRBD1,TRBV2,CASELLTGLSPGANVLTF
TRBJ1-6,.,TRBV27,CASRYRERSSPLHF
TRBJ2-3,.,TRBV2,CASSYYRDTQYF
TRBJ2-7,.,TRBV11-2,CASSTKTRYYEQYF